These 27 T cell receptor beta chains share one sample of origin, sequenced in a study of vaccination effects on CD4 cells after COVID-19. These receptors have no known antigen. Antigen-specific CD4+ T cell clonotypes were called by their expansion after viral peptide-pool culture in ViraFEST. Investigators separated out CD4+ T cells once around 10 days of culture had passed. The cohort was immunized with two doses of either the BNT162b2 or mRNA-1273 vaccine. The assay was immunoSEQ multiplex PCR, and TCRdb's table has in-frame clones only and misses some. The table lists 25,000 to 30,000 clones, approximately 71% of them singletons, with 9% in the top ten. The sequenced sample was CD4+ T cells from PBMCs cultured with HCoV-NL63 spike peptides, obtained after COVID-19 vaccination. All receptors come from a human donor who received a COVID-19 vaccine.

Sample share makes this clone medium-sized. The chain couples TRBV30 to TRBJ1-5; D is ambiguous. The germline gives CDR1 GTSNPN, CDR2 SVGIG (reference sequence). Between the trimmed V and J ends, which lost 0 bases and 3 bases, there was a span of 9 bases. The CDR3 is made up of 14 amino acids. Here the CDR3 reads CAWSVQRDNQPQHF. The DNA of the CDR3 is TGTGCCTGGAGTGTACAACGGGACAATCAGCCCCAGCATTTT.

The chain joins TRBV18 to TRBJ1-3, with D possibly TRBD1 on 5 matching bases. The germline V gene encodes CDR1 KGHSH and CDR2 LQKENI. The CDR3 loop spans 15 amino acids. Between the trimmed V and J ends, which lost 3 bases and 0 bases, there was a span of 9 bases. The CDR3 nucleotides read TGTGCCAGCTCACCGGGACTGAACTCTGGAAACACCATATATTTT. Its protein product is CASSPGLNSGNTIYF.

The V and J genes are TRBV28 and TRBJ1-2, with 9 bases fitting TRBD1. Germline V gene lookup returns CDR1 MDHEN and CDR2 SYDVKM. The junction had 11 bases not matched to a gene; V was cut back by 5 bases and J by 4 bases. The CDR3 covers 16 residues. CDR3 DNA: TGTGCCAGCAGTGCTGAATCACAGGGGGCGGGCTATGGCTACACCTTC. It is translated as CASSAESQGAGYGYTF.

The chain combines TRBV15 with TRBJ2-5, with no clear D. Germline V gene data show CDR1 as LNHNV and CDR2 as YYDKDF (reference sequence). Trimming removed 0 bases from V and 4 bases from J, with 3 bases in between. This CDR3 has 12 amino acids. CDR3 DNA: TGTGCCACCAGCAGAGACACAGAGACCCAGTACTTC. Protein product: CATSRDTETQYF.

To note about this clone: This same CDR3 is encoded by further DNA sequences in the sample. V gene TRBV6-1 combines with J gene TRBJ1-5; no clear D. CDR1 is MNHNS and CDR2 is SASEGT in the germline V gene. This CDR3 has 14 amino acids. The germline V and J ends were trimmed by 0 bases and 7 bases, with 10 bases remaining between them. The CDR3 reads CASSEAGAGQPQHF. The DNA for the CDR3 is TGTGCCAGCAGTGAAGCTGGCGCCGGGCAGCCCCAGCATTTT.

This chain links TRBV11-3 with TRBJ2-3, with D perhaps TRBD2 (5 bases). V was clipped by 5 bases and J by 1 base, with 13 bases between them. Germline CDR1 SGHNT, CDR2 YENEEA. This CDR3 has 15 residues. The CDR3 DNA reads TGTGCCAGCAGCCCGGCCCCCGGGGGCACAGATACGCAGTATTTT. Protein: CASSPAPGGTDTQYF. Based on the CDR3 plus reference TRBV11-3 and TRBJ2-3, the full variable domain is EAGVVQSPRYKIIEKKQPVAFWCNPISGHNTLYWYLQNLGQGPELLIRYENEEAVDDSQLPKDRFSAERLKGVDSTLKIQPAELGDSAVYLCASSPAPGGTDTQYFGPGTRLTVL.

CDR3 DNA: TGTGCCACCCGGACCGGTTGGAGCACAGATACGCAGTATTTT. Protein: CATRTGWSTDTQYF. The chain links TRBV6-5 to TRBJ2-3; D unclear. Germline V gene sequence: CDR1 MNHEY, CDR2 SVGAGI. This CDR3 is built from 14 residues. Trimming stripped 10 bases from V and 0 bases from J, with 14 bases between.

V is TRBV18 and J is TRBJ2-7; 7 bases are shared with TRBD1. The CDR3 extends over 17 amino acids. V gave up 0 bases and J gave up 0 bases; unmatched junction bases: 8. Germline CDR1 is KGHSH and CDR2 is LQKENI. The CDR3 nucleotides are TGTGCCAGCTCACCACCGGGGGCGACAGGGAGCTCCTACGAGCAGTACTTC. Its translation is CASSPPGATGSSYEQYF. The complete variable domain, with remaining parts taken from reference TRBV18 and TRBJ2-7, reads NAGVMQNPRHLVRRRGQEARLRCSPMKGHSHVYWYRQLPEEGLKFMVYLQKENIIDESGMPKERFSAEFPKEGPSILRIQQVVRGDSAAYFCASSPPGATGSSYEQYFGPGTRLTVT.

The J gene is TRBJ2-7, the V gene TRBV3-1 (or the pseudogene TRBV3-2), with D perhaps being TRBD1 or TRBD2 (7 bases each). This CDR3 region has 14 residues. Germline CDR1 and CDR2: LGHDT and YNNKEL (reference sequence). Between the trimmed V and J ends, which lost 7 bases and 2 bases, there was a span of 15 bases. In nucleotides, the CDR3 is TGTGCCAGCACCCAGGGGGGGGCCACCTACGAGCAGTACTTC. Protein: CASTQGGATYEQYF.

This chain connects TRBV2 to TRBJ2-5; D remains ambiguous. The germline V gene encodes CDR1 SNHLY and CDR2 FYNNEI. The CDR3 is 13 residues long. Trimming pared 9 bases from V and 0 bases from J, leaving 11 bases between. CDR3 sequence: CASTVVDQETQYF. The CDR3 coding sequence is TGTGCCAGTACTGTAGTCGACCAAGAGACCCAGTACTTC.

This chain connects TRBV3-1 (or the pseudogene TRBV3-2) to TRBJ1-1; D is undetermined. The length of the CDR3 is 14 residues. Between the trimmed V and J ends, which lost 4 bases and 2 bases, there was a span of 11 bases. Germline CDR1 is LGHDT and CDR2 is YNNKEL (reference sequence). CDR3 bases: TGTGCCAGCAGCCCCGGCGGATACAACACTGAAGCTTTCTTT. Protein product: CASSPGGYNTEAFF.

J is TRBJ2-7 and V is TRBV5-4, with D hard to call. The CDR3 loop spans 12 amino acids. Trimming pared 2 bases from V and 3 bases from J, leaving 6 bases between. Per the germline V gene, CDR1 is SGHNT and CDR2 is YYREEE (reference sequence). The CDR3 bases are TGTGCCAGCAGCTTAGGTAACTACGAGCAGTACTTC. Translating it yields CASSLGNYEQYF.

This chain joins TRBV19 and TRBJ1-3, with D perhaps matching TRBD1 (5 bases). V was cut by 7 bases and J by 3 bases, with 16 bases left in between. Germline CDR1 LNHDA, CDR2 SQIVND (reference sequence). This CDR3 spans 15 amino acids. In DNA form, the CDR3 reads TGTGCCAGTAACCCGGAAGGGGCTGGTGGAAACACCATATATTTT. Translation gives CASNPEGAGGNTIYF.

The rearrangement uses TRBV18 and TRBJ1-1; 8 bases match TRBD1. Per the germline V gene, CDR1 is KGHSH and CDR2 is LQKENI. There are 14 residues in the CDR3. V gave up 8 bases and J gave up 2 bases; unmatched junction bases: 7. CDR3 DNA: TGTGCCAGCCCAAGCAGGGGGCTCAACACTGAAGCTTTCTTT. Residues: CASPSRGLNTEAFF.

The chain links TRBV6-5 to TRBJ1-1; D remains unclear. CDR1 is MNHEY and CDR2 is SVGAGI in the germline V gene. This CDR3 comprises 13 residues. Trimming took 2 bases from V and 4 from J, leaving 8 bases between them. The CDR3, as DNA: TGTGCCAGCAGTTACCCGGGTCGCACTGAAGCTTTCTTT. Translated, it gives CASSYPGRTEAFF.

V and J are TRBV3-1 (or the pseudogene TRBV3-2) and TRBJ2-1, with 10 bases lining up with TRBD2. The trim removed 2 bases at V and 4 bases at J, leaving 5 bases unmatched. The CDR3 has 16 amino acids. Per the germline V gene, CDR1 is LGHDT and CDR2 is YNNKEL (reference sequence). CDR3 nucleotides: TGTGCCAGCAGCCAACTCTGGACTAGCGGTTACAATGAGCAGTTCTTC. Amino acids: CASSQLWTSGYNEQFF.

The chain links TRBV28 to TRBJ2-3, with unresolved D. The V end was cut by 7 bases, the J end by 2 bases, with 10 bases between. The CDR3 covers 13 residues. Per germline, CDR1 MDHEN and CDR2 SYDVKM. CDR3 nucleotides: TGTGCCAGCAAGGTAACAGTCACAGATACGCAGTATTTT. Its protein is CASKVTVTDTQYF.

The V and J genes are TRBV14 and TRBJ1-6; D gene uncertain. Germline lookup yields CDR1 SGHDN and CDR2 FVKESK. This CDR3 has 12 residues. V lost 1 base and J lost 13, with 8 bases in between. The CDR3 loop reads CASSQVASPLHF. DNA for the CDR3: TGTGCCAGCAGCCAAGTGGCGTCGCCCCTCCACTTT.

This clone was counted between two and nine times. CDR3 nucleotides: TGCGCCAGCAGCGCTAGCGTGGGAGCAGGTGGGAACACTGAAGCTTTCTTT. Protein: CASSASVGAGGNTEAFF. The genes are TRBV5-1 and TRBJ1-1; D is unresolved. CDR3 length: 17 residues. Germline-derived CDR1 and CDR2 are SGHRS and YFSETQ. With 4 bases removed from V and 1 base from J, the gap between germline ends came to 20 bases.

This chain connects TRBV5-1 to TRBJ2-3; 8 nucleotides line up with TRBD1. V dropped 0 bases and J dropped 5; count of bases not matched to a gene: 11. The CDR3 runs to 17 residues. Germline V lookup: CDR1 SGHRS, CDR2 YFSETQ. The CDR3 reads CASSLAYTGGGLDTQYF. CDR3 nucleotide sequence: TGCGCCAGCAGCTTGGCCTATACAGGGGGTGGGCTAGATACGCAGTATTTT. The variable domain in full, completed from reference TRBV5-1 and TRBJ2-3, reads KAGVTQTPRYLIKTRGQQVTLSCSPISGHRSVSWYQQTPGQGLQFLFEYFSETQRNKGNFPGRFSGRQFSNSRSEMNVSTLELGDSALYLCASSLAYTGGGLDTQYFGPGTRLTVL.

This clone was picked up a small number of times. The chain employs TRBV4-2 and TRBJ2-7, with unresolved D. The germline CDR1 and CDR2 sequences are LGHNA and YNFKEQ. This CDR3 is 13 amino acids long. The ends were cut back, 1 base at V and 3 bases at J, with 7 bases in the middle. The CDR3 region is CASSQVQFYEQYF. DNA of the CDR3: TGTGCCAGCAGCCAAGTACAGTTCTACGAGCAGTACTTC.

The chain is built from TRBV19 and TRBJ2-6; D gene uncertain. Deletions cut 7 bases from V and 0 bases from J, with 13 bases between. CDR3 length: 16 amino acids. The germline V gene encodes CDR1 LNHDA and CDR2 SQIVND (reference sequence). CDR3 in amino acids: CASNEAQTSGANVLTF. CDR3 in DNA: TGTGCCAGTAATGAGGCGCAAACCTCTGGGGCCAACGTCCTGACTTTC. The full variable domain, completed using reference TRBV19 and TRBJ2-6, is DGGITQSPKYLFRKEGQNVTLSCEQNLNHDAMYWYRQDPGQGLRLIYYSQIVNDFQKGDIAEGYSVSREKKESFPLTVTSAQKNPTAFYLCASNEAQTSGANVLTFGAGSRLTVL.

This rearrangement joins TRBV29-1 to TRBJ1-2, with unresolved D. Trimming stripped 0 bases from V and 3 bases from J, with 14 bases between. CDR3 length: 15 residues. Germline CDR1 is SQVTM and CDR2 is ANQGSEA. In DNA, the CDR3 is TGCAGCGTTGAAGAATCCCTCCTGGAGGACTATGGCTACACCTTC. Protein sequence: CSVEESLLEDYGYTF.

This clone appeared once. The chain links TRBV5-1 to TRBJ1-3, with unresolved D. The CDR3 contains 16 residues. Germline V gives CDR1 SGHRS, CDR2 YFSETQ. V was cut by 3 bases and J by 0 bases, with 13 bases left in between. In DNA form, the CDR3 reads TGCGCCAGCAGCTCTGGCCTCCCCGGCTCTGGAAACACCATATATTTT. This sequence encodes CASSSGLPGSGNTIYF.

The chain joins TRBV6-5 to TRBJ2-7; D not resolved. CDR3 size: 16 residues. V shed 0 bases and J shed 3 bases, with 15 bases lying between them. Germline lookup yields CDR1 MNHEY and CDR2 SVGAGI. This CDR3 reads CASSYSMGGTSYEQYF. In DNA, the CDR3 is TGTGCCAGCAGTTACTCTATGGGCGGCACAAGCTACGAGCAGTACTTC.

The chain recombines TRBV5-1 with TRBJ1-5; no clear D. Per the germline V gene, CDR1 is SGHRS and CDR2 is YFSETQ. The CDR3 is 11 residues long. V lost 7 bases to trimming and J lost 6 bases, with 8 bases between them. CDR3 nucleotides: TGCGCCAGCGCTCGGCTTCAGCCCCAGCATTTT. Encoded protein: CASARLQPQHF. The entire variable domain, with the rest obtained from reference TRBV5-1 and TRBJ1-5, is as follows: KAGVTQTPRYLIKTRGQQVTLSCSPISGHRSVSWYQQTPGQGLQFLFEYFSETQRNKGNFPGRFSGRQFSNSRSEMNVSTLELGDSALYLCASARLQPQHFGDGTRLSIL.

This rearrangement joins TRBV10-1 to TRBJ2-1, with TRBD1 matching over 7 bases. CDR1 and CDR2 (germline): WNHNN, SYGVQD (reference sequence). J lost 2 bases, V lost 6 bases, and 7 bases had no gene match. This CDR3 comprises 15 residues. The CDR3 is CASRRSTGTYNEQFF. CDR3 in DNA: TGCGCCAGCAGGCGTTCGACAGGGACCTACAATGAGCAGTTCTTC.